The 10 T cell receptor beta chains given below trace back to one sample, sequenced in a study of radiotherapy plus CTLA-4 blockade in lung cancer. TCRdb's table, derived via immunoSEQ multiplex PCR, lists solely in-frame clones and lacks some. In the table there are 85,000 to 95,000 clones, 80% to 85% of which are singletons. The sample in question was peripheral blood, obtained from a patient treated with radiotherapy plus ipilimumab. The receptors here all came from a human donor with non-small cell lung cancer that progressed on radiotherapy plus ipilimumab.

The chain uses TRBV29-1 and TRBJ2-2; D remains unclear. Trimming stripped 7 bases from V and 0 bases from J, with 9 bases between. Germline CDR1 and CDR2: SQVTM and ANQGSEA. CDR3 length: 13 amino acids. This chain's CDR3 is CSARPPNTGELFF. CDR3 in DNA: TGCAGCGCTAGACCTCCGAACACCGGGGAGCTGTTTTTT.

The rearrangement uses TRBV6-1 and TRBJ2-1; D remains ambiguous. This CDR3 is 15 amino acids long. With 1 base removed from V and 4 bases from J, the gap between germline ends came to 11 bases. The germline V gene encodes CDR1 MNHNS and CDR2 SASEGT. The CDR3 sequence: CASSEDWAEYNEQFF. In nucleotides, the CDR3 is TGTGCCAGCAGTGAAGATTGGGCCGAATACAATGAGCAGTTCTTC.

This clone is a singleton in its sample. The chain links TRBV9 to TRBJ2-1, with 7 bases fitting TRBD2. Germline loops: CDR1 SGDLS, CDR2 YYNGEE. The CDR3 loop spans 14 amino acids. After removal of 0 bases from V and 10 bases from J, the junction contained 7 bases not matched to a gene. The CDR3 region has the DNA TGTGCCAGCAGCGTAGGGACTAGGTCGGGGGAGCAGTTCTTC. Its translation: CASSVGTRSGEQFF.

The chain has TRBV4-2 and TRBJ2-2; D tentatively reads TRBD1 or TRBD2 (5 bases each). V was cut by 1 base and J by 1 base, with 10 bases left in between. CDR3 length: 16 amino acids. Per germline, CDR1 LGHNA and CDR2 YNFKEQ. CDR3 residues: CASSQARGVNTGELFF. The CDR3 DNA follows: TGTGCCAGCAGCCAAGCCCGAGGGGTGAACACCGGGGAGCTGTTTTTT.

V and J are TRBV28 and TRBJ2-7; 9 nucleotides line up with TRBD1. Per germline, CDR1 MDHEN and CDR2 SYDVKM. V shed 6 bases, J shed 2 bases, and the junction held 8 bases outside the gene matches. This CDR3 has 15 amino acids. CDR3 sequence reads: CASSAPTGGTYEQYF. In DNA, the CDR3 is TGTGCCAGCAGCGCCCCGACAGGGGGAACCTACGAGCAGTACTTC.

V gene TRBV6-1 combines with J gene TRBJ2-6, with D tentatively TRBD1 or TRBD2 (5 bases each). The CDR3 spans 17 residues. Trimming cost V 3 bases and J 0 bases, with 12 bases left between them. From germline, CDR1 is MNHNS and CDR2 SASEGT. The CDR3 DNA sequence: TGTGCCAGCAGTGATCTAGACAGCGGCTCTGGGGCCAACGTCCTGACTTTC. This gives the protein CASSDLDSGSGANVLTF.

This sequence joins TRBV6-5 and TRBJ2-1; D ambiguous. From germline, CDR1 is MNHEY and CDR2 SVGAGI. Trimming took off 6 bases at V and 5 bases at J, with 2 bases between the two ends. This CDR3 comprises 10 residues. The DNA of the CDR3 is TGTGCCAGCAGGAACAATGAGCAGTTCTTC. Protein: CASRNNEQFF.

The chain is built from TRBV11-2 and TRBJ2-7, with D perhaps given as TRBD1 or TRBD2 (5 bases each). V dropped 1 base and J dropped 0 bases, with 16 bases sitting between them. The germline CDR1 and CDR2 sequences are SGHAT and FQNNGV. The CDR3 has 17 residues. The CDR3 DNA sequence: TGTGCCAGCAGCTTAGCGGAATTATGGGGGAGCTCCTACGAGCAGTACTTC. This sequence encodes CASSLAELWGSSYEQYF.

The V gene is TRBV28, the J gene TRBJ2-7; the match to TRBD2 covers 7 bases. This CDR3 contains 14 residues. Germline loops: CDR1 MDHEN, CDR2 SYDVKM. V lost 5 bases, J lost 0 bases, and 4 bases stayed unmatched. The chain's CDR3 is CASSMGGSSYEQYF. The CDR3 DNA is TGTGCCAGCAGTATGGGCGGGAGCTCCTACGAGCAGTACTTC.

The rearrangement links TRBV28 to TRBJ1-2; possibly TRBD1 for D (6 bases). Looked up from germline, CDR1 is MDHEN and CDR2 is SYDVKM. Trimming shortened V by 1 base and J by 4 bases, and 13 bases separated the two germline ends. The CDR3 loop spans 15 amino acids. The CDR3 loop is CASSLLQGFVYGYTF. CDR3 DNA: TGTGCCAGCAGTTTATTACAGGGTTTTGTCTATGGCTACACCTTC.